The rows below give T cell receptor beta chains drawn from one sample of a study of Graves' ophthalmopathy and Graves' hyperthyroidism. TCRdb redid the calling of the multiplex PCR reads with MiXCR, one entry per CDR3 protein. The sample shows some 410,000 distinct CDR3 sequences, roughly 21% of them seen only once. The sequencing sample was made of peripheral blood. The receptors were gathered from a woman younger than 30 with stable Graves' hyperthyroidism. Both conserved end residues are part of each CDR3. The order of the fields is clone size, CDR3 length, J gene, V gene, D gene, CDR3 protein, CDR3 DNA. The D gene is left open where the match is weak. Clone size, where shown, is once, few, many, or a class for clones that have expanded.

size: many; length: 15; J: TRBJ2-7; V: TRBV15; D: TRBD1; CDR3: CATSRLTGVGYEQYF; DNA: TGTGCCACCAGCAGATTAACAGGGGTGGGCTACGAGCAGTACTTC
size: -; length: 12; J: TRBJ2-7; V: TRBV29-1; D: TRBD2; CDR3: CSVLAATYEQYF; DNA: TGCAGCGTTCTAGCGGCAACCTACGAGCAGTACTTC
size: many; length: 16; J: TRBJ2-5; V: TRBV7-2; D: TRBD1; CDR3: CASSLVRDRVGETQYF; DNA: TGTGCCAGCAGCTTAGTCCGGGACAGGGTTGGGGAGACCCAGTACTTC
size: few; length: 16; J: TRBJ2-2; V: TRBV15; D: -; CDR3: CATSREVGLNTGELCF; DNA: TGTGCCACCAGCAGAGAAGTGGGCTTGAACACCGGGGAGCTGTGTTTT
size: many; length: 16; J: TRBJ1-2; V: TRBV12-5; D: -; CDR3: CASGLARPGPLYGYTF; DNA: TGTGCTAGTGGTTTGGCACGTCCGGGACCCCTCTATGGCTACACCTTC
size: many; length: 17; J: TRBJ1-5; V: TRBV6-2/TRBV6-3; D: -; CDR3: CASRWSLTKGDNQPQHF; DNA: TGTGCCAGCAGGTGGTCCTTAACCAAGGGCGACAATCAGCCCCAGCATTTT
size: many; length: 16; J: TRBJ2-5; V: TRBV11-1; D: TRBD1; CDR3: CASSLGTGGWQETQYF; DNA: TGTGCCAGCAGCCTAGGGACAGGGGGTTGGCAAGAGACCCAGTACTTC
size: many; length: 15; J: TRBJ2-5; V: TRBV20-1; D: TRBD2; CDR3: CSAIGLAGVAETQYF; DNA: TGCAGTGCAATTGGACTAGCGGGAGTGGCAGAGACCCAGTACTTC
size: many; length: 13; J: TRBJ1-6; V: TRBV20-1; D: TRBD1; CDR3: CSANRGRDSPLHF; DNA: TGCAGTGCTAACAGGGGAAGGGATTCACCCCTCCACTTT
size: few; length: 16; J: TRBJ1-5; V: TRBV12-5; D: -; CDR3: CASAITPGTLNQPQHF; DNA: TGTGCTAGTGCCATTACACCCGGGACATTGAATCAGCCCCAGCATTTT
size: -; length: 14; J: TRBJ2-7; V: TRBV20-1; D: -; CDR3: CSADGDGYSYEQYF; DNA: TGCAGTGCTGACGGAGATGGATACTCCTACGAGCAGTACTTC
size: many; length: 17; J: TRBJ2-7; V: TRBV28; D: TRBD1; CDR3: CASSLLRDRRNSYEQYF; DNA: TGTGCCAGCAGTCTACTGAGGGACAGAAGGAACTCCTACGAGCAGTACTTC
size: few; length: 12; J: TRBJ1-2; V: TRBV5-1; D: -; CDR3: CASSSGLYGYTF; DNA: TGCGCCAGCAGCTCGGGACTCTATGGCTACACCTTC
size: many; length: 13; J: TRBJ1-1; V: TRBV29-1; D: -; CDR3: CSVSEGWGTEAFF; DNA: TGCAGCGTCAGTGAGGGGTGGGGCACTGAAGCTTTCTTT
size: -; length: 16; J: TRBJ2-7; V: TRBV18; D: -; CDR3: CASSPAAGLALYEQYF; DNA: TGTGCCAGCTCACCGGCAGCGGGCTTGGCCCTCTACGAGCAGTACTTC
size: many; length: 12; J: TRBJ2-7; V: TRBV2; D: -; CDR3: CASKANSYEQYF; DNA: TGTGCCAGCAAGGCTAACTCCTACGAGCAGTACTTC
size: many; length: 13; J: TRBJ1-2; V: TRBV6-2/TRBV6-3; D: -; CDR3: CASSYSLLYGYTF; DNA: TGTGCCAGCAGTTACTCGTTGCTCTATGGCTACACCTTC
size: few; length: 14; J: TRBJ2-7; V: TRBV7-9; D: -; CDR3: CAISTRTRSYEQYF; DNA: TGTGCCATCAGCACCCGGACACGCTCCTACGAGCAGTACTTC
size: many; length: 14; J: TRBJ2-5; V: TRBV7-3; D: TRBD2; CDR3: CASSPKAGRETQYF; DNA: TGTGCCAGCAGCCCCAAAGCGGGGCGGGAGACCCAGTACTTC
size: many; length: 16; J: TRBJ1-5; V: TRBV20-1; D: -; CDR3: CSARTATPGGNQPQHF; DNA: TGCAGTGCTAGAACAGCAACCCCCGGTGGAAATCAGCCCCAGCATTTT
size: once; length: 16; J: TRBJ2-2; V: TRBV6-8; D: TRBD1; CDR3: CVSCGGQGTNTGELFF; DNA: TGTGTCAGCTGTGGGGGACAGGGCACGAACACCGGGGAGCTGTTTTTT
size: many; length: 14; J: TRBJ1-1; V: TRBV20-1; D: TRBD1; CDR3: CSAGQGSLVTEAFF; DNA: TGCAGTGCTGGACAGGGCTCTCTCGTCACTGAAGCTTTCTTT
size: many; length: 14; J: TRBJ1-2; V: TRBV5-1; D: -; CDR3: CASSPGPLGDGYTF; DNA: TGCGCCAGCAGCCCTGGACCCTTGGGAGATGGCTACACCTTC
size: -; length: 14; J: TRBJ1-5; V: TRBV6-2/TRBV6-3; D: -; CDR3: CASSPSVSNQPQHF; DNA: TGTGCCAGCAGTCCCAGTGTAAGCAATCAGCCCCAGCATTTT
size: many; length: 14; J: TRBJ2-7; V: TRBV20-1; D: -; CDR3: CSARGASVGYEQYF; DNA: TGCAGTGCTAGAGGGGCCAGCGTCGGCTACGAGCAGTACTTC
size: few; length: 18; J: TRBJ1-3; V: TRBV16; D: -; CDR3: CASSQLAPDVFSGNTIYF; DNA: TGTGCCAGCAGCCAATTGGCCCCCGACGTGTTCTCTGGAAACACCATATATTTT
size: few; length: 13; J: TRBJ2-7; V: TRBV30; D: TRBD2; CDR3: CAWSVQLAGEQYF; DNA: TGTGCCTGGAGTGTACAACTAGCGGGGGAGCAGTACTTC
size: many; length: 13; J: TRBJ1-1; V: TRBV18; D: -; CDR3: CASSRGPVVEAFF; DNA: TGTGCCAGCTCAAGGGGTCCCGTAGTTGAAGCTTTCTTT
size: many; length: 13; J: TRBJ1-1; V: TRBV7-3; D: -; CDR3: CASSLIEGTEAFF; DNA: TGTGCCAGCAGCTTAATAGAGGGGACTGAAGCTTTCTTT
size: many; length: 13; J: TRBJ2-4; V: TRBV7-3; D: -; CDR3: CASSEGPTAIQYF; DNA: TGTGCCAGCAGCGAGGGACCGACTGCCATTCAGTACTTC
size: -; length: 15; J: TRBJ1-2; V: TRBV27; D: -; CDR3: CASSWGGNHNYGYTF; DNA: TGTGCCAGCAGTTGGGGGGGCAATCATAACTATGGCTACACCTTC